Below, 18 T cell receptor beta chains from the same sample are listed, as sequenced in a study of blood T cell repertoires in COVID-19. Method: immunoSEQ multiplex PCR; TCRdb's copy keeps in-frame clones and lacks some. The repertoire holds 200,000 to 250,000 clones, about 92% seen once, with around 1.2% in the top ten. The sequenced material came from peripheral blood. The receptors were sampled from a man younger than 45 with acute or convalescent COVID-19.

The J gene is TRBJ2-3, the V gene TRBV5-1, with 10 positions matching TRBD2. The length of the CDR3 is 16 residues. The V gene end was trimmed by 2 bases and the J gene end by 8 bases; junction bases not matched to a gene: 11. Germline CDR1 reads SGHRS; CDR2 reads YFSETQ. CDR3 sequence (DNA): TGCGCCAGCAGCTTAACCTCTAGCGGGGGTGCGTCTACGCAGTATTTT. This encodes CASSLTSSGGASTQYF.

This clone was counted once. The chain has TRBV11-2 and TRBJ2-3; 15 bases align to TRBD2. This CDR3 is 19 amino acids long. Losses at the gene ends were 5 bases for V and 3 bases for J; bases not matched to a gene: 12. Germline V gives CDR1 SGHAT, CDR2 FQNNGV. The CDR3 protein is CASSPIRTSGRAVTDTQYF. The CDR3, as DNA: TGTGCCAGCAGCCCCATAAGGACTAGCGGGAGGGCCGTAACAGATACGCAGTATTTT.

The rearrangement joins TRBV12-3 or TRBV12-4 to TRBJ1-6; D ambiguous. The CDR3 is made up of 13 amino acids. The germline V and J ends were trimmed by 6 bases and 9 bases, with 12 bases remaining between them. The CDR3 spells CASSREGGSPLHF. In nucleotides, the CDR3 is TGTGCCAGCAGCCGCGAGGGCGGTTCACCCCTCCACTTT.

The sample holds one count of this clone. This chain connects TRBV5-1 to TRBJ1-1, with D possibly being TRBD1 (5 bases). Germline V gene lookup returns CDR1 SGHRS and CDR2 YFSETQ. The CDR3 contains 13 residues. The V and J ends lost 6 bases and 2 bases respectively, with 11 bases between them. The CDR3 protein is CASNGAVNTEAFF. As DNA, the CDR3 is TGCGCCAGCAATGGGGCAGTTAACACTGAAGCTTTCTTT.

The rearrangement uses TRBV5-1 and TRBJ2-7; 12 bases are a match to TRBD2. The CDR3 loop spans 15 amino acids. The germline V gene has CDR1 SGHRS and CDR2 YFSETQ. J was trimmed by 5 bases and V by 4 bases; bases with no gene match: 7. CDR3 bases: TGCGCCAGCAGCCTCCAGACTAGCGGGAGTGACGAGCAGTACTTC. Protein sequence: CASSLQTSGSDEQYF. Based on the CDR3 plus reference TRBV5-1 and TRBJ2-7, the full variable domain is KAGVTQTPRYLIKTRGQQVTLSCSPISGHRSVSWYQQTPGQGLQFLFEYFSETQRNKGNFPGRFSGRQFSNSRSEMNVSTLELGDSALYLCASSLQTSGSDEQYFGPGTRLTVT.

Only one count was recorded for this clone. The chain combines TRBV3-1 (or the pseudogene TRBV3-2) with TRBJ2-7, with a tentative D call TRBD1 (5 bases). This CDR3 contains 16 residues. Germline V gene data show CDR1 as LGHDT and CDR2 as YNNKEL (reference sequence). Trimming cost V 1 base and J 5 bases, with 18 bases left between them. This CDR3 is CASSQAPYTGGNEQYF. CDR3 coding DNA: TGTGCCAGCAGCCAAGCACCGTACACAGGTGGAAACGAGCAGTACTTC.

V is TRBV5-1 and J is TRBJ1-1; D possibly corresponds to TRBD1 (5 bases). V was clipped by 1 base and J by 5 bases, with 15 bases between them. In germline, CDR1 is SGHRS, CDR2 YFSETQ. The CDR3 loop spans 15 amino acids. The CDR3 protein is CASSLLGGGGTEAFF. DNA of the CDR3: TGCGCCAGCAGCTTGCTTGGGGGAGGAGGAACTGAAGCTTTCTTT.

The chain is built from TRBV10-3 and TRBJ2-1; D is unclear. The germline gives CDR1 ENHRY, CDR2 SYGVKD. The V end was cut by 5 bases, the J end by 4 bases, with 9 bases between. The CDR3 runs 13 residues. CDR3 protein: CAISQQSYNEQFF. DNA of the CDR3: TGTGCCATCAGTCAACAATCGTACAATGAGCAGTTCTTC.

The rearrangement joins TRBV18 to TRBJ1-5; TRBD1 aligns across 8 bases. The CDR3 extends over 16 amino acids. Germline-derived CDR1 and CDR2 are KGHSH and LQKENI. V was clipped by 0 bases and J by 6 bases; unmatched bases: 7. The CDR3 loop is CASSPPAGQAGQPQHF. The CDR3 DNA sequence: TGTGCCAGCTCACCACCGGCGGGACAGGCGGGTCAGCCCCAGCATTTT.

The chain uses TRBV6-2 or TRBV6-3 and TRBJ1-5; 7 bases map to TRBD1. V lost 2 bases and J lost 4; bases outside the gene matches: 2. The CDR3 loop spans 14 amino acids. Germline assignment: CDR1 MNHEY and CDR2 SVGEGT. CDR3 protein: CASSYVQGNQPQHF. The CDR3 DNA is TGTGCCAGCAGTTACGTACAGGGGAATCAGCCCCAGCATTTT.

The rearrangement joins TRBV5-1 to TRBJ1-1; the D is unclear. CDR1 and CDR2 (germline): SGHRS, YFSETQ. This CDR3 has 14 amino acids. Trimming shortened V by 0 bases and J by 5 bases, and 11 bases separated the two germline ends. Here the CDR3 reads CASSLALRRTEAFF. The CDR3 DNA is TGCGCCAGCAGCTTGGCTCTTAGGAGGACTGAAGCTTTCTTT.

This clone was observed a single time. The chain carries TRBV19 and TRBJ1-4; TRBD1 aligns across 7 bases. The V gene end was trimmed by 6 bases and the J gene end by 5 bases; junction bases not matched to a gene: 12. Germline CDR1 is LNHDA and CDR2 is SQIVND (reference sequence). This CDR3 spans 16 amino acids. The CDR3 protein is CASSPTGQTRNEKLFF. The CDR3 region has the DNA TGTGCCAGTAGCCCAACGGGACAGACCCGAAATGAAAAACTGTTTTTT.

J is TRBJ1-2 and V is TRBV5-1; TRBD1 matches at 7 bases. Looked up from germline, CDR1 is SGHRS and CDR2 is YFSETQ. V shed 4 bases, J shed 7 bases, and the junction held 7 bases outside the gene matches. The CDR3 is made up of 13 amino acids. CDR3 sequence (DNA): TGCGCCAGCAGCCCAAGGGGGCTCGGTGGCTACACCTTC. Encoded protein: CASSPRGLGGYTF. Using reference TRBV5-1 and TRBJ1-2 for the parts outside the CDR3, the full variable domain is KAGVTQTPRYLIKTRGQQVTLSCSPISGHRSVSWYQQTPGQGLQFLFEYFSETQRNKGNFPGRFSGRQFSNSRSEMNVSTLELGDSALYLCASSPRGLGGYTFGSGTRLTVV.

The chain combines TRBV27 with TRBJ2-2, with a tentative D call TRBD2 (6 bases). The germline V gene encodes CDR1 MNHEY and CDR2 SMNVEV (reference sequence). V gave up 4 bases and J gave up 2 bases, with 11 bases separating them. This CDR3 region has 15 residues. The CDR3 spells CASSWDFSNTGELFF. CDR3 in DNA: TGTGCCAGCAGTTGGGACTTCTCAAACACCGGGGAGCTGTTTTTT.

This clone was seen a single time. The chain combines TRBV5-1 with TRBJ2-2, with TRBD2 matching over 9 bases. V trimming: 0 bases; J trimming: 3 bases; junction bases outside the gene matches: 12. CDR1 and CDR2 from the germline V gene are SGHRS and YFSETQ. The CDR3 has 19 residues. In nucleotides, the CDR3 is TGCGCCAGCAGCTTGGGAGGGGGCGGGGGGGCCACGGACACCGGGGAGCTGTTTTTT. Protein: CASSLGGGGGATDTGELFF.

V is TRBV3-1 (or the pseudogene TRBV3-2) and J is TRBJ1-2, with 7 bases that match TRBD1. The V gene's germline CDR1 is LGHDT and CDR2 YNNKEL (reference sequence). V shed 6 bases, J shed 2 bases, and the junction held 3 bases outside the gene matches. The CDR3 extends over 13 amino acids. CDR3 protein: CASRKGQNYGYTF. The CDR3 nucleotides are TGTGCCAGCAGAAAGGGACAGAACTATGGCTACACCTTC.

J is TRBJ1-1 and V is TRBV5-1, with 8 bases matching TRBD1. Trimming cost V 0 bases and J 4 bases; bases outside gene matches: 5. The germline gives CDR1 SGHRS, CDR2 YFSETQ. CDR3 length: 15 amino acids. CDR3: CASSLDTGGATEAFF. The DNA of the CDR3 is TGCGCCAGCAGCTTGGATACAGGGGGGGCCACTGAAGCTTTCTTT.

This sequence joins TRBV18 and TRBJ1-2, with TRBD1 matching 10 bases. V dropped 3 bases and J dropped 3; count of bases not matched to a gene: 10. The germline gives CDR1 KGHSH, CDR2 LQKENI. The CDR3 extends over 17 amino acids. For the CDR3, the DNA is TGTGCCAGCTCACCTGGGACAGGGGCCGCGTCCCACTATGGCTACACCTTC. This translates into CASSPGTGAASHYGYTF.